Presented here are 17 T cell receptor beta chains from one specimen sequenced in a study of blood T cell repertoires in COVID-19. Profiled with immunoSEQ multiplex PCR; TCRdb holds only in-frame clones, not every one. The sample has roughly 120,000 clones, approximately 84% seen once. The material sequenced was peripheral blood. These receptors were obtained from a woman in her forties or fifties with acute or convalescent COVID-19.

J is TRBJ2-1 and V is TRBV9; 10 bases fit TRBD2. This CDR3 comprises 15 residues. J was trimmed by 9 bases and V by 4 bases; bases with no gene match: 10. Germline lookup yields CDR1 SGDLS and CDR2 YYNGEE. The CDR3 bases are TGTGCCAGCAGCCCCAAACAAGCGGGGGGGCCTGAGCAGTTCTTC. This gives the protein CASSPKQAGGPEQFF. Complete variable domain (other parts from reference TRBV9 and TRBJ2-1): DSGVTQTPKHLITATGQRVTLRCSPRSGDLSVYWYQQSLDQGLQFLIQYYNGEERAKGNILERFSAQQFPDLHSELNLSSLELGDSALYFCASSPKQAGGPEQFFGPGTRLTVL.

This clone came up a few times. This chain's CDR3 is CASSMVQGTGELFF. In nucleotides, the CDR3 is TGTGCCAGCAGCATGGTTCAGGGCACCGGGGAGCTGTTTTTT. V gene TRBV5-4 combines with J gene TRBJ2-2, with D possibly being TRBD1 (5 bases). V was trimmed by 4 bases and J by 4 bases, leaving 11 bases between them. This CDR3 has 14 amino acids. Germline V lookup: CDR1 SGHNT, CDR2 YYREEE (reference sequence).

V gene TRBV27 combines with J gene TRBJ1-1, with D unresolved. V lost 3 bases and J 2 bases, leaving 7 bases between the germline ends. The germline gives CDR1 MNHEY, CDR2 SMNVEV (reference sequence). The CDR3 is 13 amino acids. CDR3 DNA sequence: TGTGCCAGCAGTTTGGTAGTAAACACTGAAGCTTTCTTT. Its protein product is CASSLVVNTEAFF.

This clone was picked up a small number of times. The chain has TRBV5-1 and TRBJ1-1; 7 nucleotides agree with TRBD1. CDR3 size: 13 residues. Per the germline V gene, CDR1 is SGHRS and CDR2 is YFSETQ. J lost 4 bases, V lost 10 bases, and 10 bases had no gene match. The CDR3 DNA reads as TGCGCCTCCCATGAGGGGGCTAGCACTGAAGCTTTCTTT. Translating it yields CASHEGASTEAFF.

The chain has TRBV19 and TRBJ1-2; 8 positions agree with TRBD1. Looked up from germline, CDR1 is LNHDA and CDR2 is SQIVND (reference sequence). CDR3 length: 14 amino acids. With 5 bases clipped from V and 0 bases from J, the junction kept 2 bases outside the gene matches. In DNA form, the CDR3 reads TGTGCCAGTAGTCGGGACAGGACTAACTATGGCTACACCTTC. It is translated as CASSRDRTNYGYTF. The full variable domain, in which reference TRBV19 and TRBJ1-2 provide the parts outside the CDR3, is DGGITQSPKYLFRKEGQNVTLSCEQNLNHDAMYWYRQDPGQGLRLIYYSQIVNDFQKGDIAEGYSVSREKKESFPLTVTSAQKNPTAFYLCASSRDRTNYGYTFGSGTRLTVV.

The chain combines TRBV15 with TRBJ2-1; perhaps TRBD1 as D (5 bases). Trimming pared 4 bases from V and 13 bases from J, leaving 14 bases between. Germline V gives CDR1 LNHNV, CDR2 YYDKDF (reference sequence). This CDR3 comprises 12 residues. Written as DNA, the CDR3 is TGTGCCACCAGCAAGGGGTCTGGACACCAGTTCTTC. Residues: CATSKGSGHQFF.

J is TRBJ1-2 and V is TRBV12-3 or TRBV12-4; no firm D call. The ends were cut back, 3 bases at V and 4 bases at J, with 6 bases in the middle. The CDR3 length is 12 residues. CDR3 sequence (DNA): TGTGCCAGCAGTTTCGAGGGCTATGGCTACACCTTC. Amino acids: CASSFEGYGYTF.

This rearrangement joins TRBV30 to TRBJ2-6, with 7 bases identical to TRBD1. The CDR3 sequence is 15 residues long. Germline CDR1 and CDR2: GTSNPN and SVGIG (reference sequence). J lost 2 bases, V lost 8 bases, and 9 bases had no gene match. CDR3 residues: CARGEGAAGANVLTF. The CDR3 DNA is TGTGCCCGCGGTGAGGGGGCGGCTGGGGCCAACGTCCTGACTTTC.

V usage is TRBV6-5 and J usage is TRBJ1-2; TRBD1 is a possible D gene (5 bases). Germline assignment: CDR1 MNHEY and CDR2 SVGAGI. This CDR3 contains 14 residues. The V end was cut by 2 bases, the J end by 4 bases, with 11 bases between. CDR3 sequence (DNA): TGTGCCAGCAGTTACCGACGGACATCCTATGGCTACACCTTC. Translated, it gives CASSYRRTSYGYTF.

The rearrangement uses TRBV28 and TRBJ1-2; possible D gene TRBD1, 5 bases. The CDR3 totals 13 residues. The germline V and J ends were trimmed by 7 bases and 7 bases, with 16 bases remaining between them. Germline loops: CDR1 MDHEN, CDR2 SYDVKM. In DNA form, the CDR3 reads TGTGCCAGCACCACATACCCTCAGGGTGGCTACACCTTC. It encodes CASTTYPQGGYTF.

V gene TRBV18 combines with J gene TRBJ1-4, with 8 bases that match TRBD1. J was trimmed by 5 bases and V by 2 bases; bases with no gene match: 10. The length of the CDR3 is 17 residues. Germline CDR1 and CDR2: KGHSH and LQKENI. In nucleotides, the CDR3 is TGTGCCAGCTCACCAGCTTTCTCCGGGACAGGCAATGAAAAACTGTTTTTT. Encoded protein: CASSPAFSGTGNEKLFF.

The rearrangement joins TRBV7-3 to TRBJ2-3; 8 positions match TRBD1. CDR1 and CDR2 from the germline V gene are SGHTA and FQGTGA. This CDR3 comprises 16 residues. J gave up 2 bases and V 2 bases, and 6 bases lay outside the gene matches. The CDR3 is CASSLGGQGATDTQYF. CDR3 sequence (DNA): TGTGCCAGCAGCTTAGGTGGGCAGGGGGCCACAGATACGCAGTATTTT. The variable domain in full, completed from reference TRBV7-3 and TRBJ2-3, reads GAGVSQTPSNKVTEKGKYVELRCDPISGHTALYWYRQSLGQGPEFLIYFQGTGAADDSGLPNDRFFAVRPEGSVSTLKIQRTERGDSAVYLCASSLGGQGATDTQYFGPGTRLTVL.

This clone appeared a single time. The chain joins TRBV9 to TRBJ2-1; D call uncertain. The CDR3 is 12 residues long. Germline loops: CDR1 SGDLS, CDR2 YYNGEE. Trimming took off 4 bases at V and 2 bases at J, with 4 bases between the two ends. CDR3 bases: TGTGCCAGCAGCCCTACCTACAATGAGCAGTTCTTC. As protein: CASSPTYNEQFF.

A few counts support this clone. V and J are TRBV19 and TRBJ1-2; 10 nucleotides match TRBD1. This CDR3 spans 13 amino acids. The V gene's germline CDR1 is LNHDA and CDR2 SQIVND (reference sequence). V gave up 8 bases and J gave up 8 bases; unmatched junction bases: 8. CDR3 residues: CASGDRGLSGYTF. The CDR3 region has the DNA TGTGCCAGTGGGGACAGGGGTTTGAGCGGCTACACCTTC.

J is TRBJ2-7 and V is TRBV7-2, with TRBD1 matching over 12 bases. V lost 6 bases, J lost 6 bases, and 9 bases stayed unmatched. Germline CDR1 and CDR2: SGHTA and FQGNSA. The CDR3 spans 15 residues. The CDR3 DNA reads TGTGCCAGCAGACTAGGCGGGGGACAGGGGGCCGAGCAGTACTTC. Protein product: CASRLGGGQGAEQYF.

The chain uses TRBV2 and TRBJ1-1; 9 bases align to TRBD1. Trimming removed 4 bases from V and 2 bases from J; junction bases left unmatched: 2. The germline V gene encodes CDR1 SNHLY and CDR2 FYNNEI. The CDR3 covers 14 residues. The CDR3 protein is CASSVQGANTEAFF. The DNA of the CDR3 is TGTGCCAGCAGTGTACAGGGGGCTAACACTGAAGCTTTCTTT.

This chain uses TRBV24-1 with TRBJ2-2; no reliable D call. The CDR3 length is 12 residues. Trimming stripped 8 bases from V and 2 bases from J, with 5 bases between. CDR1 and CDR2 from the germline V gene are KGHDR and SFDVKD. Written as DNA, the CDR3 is TGTGCCACCAATCAAAACACCGGGGAGCTGTTTTTT. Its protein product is CATNQNTGELFF.